This entry lists 20 T cell receptor beta chains sequenced from one sample in a study of cytomegalovirus exposure and HLA in healthy donors. PCR primers comprised 60 Vbeta and 13 Jbeta primers. The repertoire was sequenced with immunoSEQ multiplex PCR; TCRdb's copy has only in-frame clones and lacks some. Counted here are about 120,000 clones, 8% to 10% occurring once; the ten biggest clones make up less than 4%. Sequencing was carried out using PBMCs. These receptors were taken from a man in his thirties or forties in good health and CMV-seronegative.

This clone was counted between two and nine times. The chain is built from TRBV4-2 and TRBJ2-1; D is possibly TRBD2 (6 bases). In germline, CDR1 is LGHNA, CDR2 YNFKEQ. V was pared by 4 bases and J by 8 bases, with 12 bases between. There are 13 residues in the CDR3. The CDR3 region has the DNA TGTGCCAGCAGCCCCCGGGAGTGGGATGAGCAGTTCTTC. Residues: CASSPREWDEQFF.

For this clone: Additional DNA sequences in this sample encode the identical CDR3. The V gene is TRBV29-1, the J gene TRBJ2-7; TRBD2 is a possible D gene (5 bases). The CDR3 is 14 amino acids. Per the germline V gene, CDR1 is SQVTM and CDR2 is ANQGSEA. The V end lost 4 bases, the J end lost 0 bases, and 13 bases lay between the germline ends. DNA of the CDR3: TGCAGCGTTGTAAGTGGACTCCACTCCTACGAGCAGTACTTC. Translated, it gives CSVVSGLHSYEQYF.

This clone occurred a few times. The chain uses TRBV28 and TRBJ1-2; D not certain. The germline V and J ends were trimmed by 2 bases and 2 bases, with 6 bases remaining between them. CDR3 length equals 13 residues. Germline-derived CDR1 and CDR2 are MDHEN and SYDVKM. The CDR3 nucleotides are TGTGCCAGCAGTTTAGGGCAGAACTATGGCTACACCTTC. This codes for CASSLGQNYGYTF.

The chain couples TRBV7-2 to TRBJ2-3, with 8 bases that match TRBD2. V shed 4 bases and J 5 bases; nucleotides not matched to a gene: 8. Germline V gene sequence: CDR1 SGHTA, CDR2 FQGNSA. The CDR3 is 15 amino acids. Written as DNA, the CDR3 is TGTGCCAGCAGCTCCCTAGCGGGTTCCGTAGATACGCAGTATTTT. Protein sequence: CASSSLAGSVDTQYF.

This clone was counted a few times. The gene calls are TRBV19 and TRBJ2-5; 14 bases line up with TRBD2. V shed 5 bases, J shed 4 bases, and the junction held 6 bases outside the gene matches. The CDR3 sequence is 16 residues long. Germline V gene lookup returns CDR1 LNHDA and CDR2 SQIVND (reference sequence). As DNA, the CDR3 is TGTGCCAGTAGTGGACTAGCGGGGGGAGGTAGAGAGACCCAGTACTTC. It is translated as CASSGLAGGGRETQYF.

The chain is built from TRBV7-8 and TRBJ1-1, with D possibly being TRBD1 (6 bases). The germline gives CDR1 SGHVS, CDR2 FQNEAQ. The CDR3 is made up of 11 amino acids. V lost 3 bases, J lost 7 bases, and 6 bases lay in between. Here the CDR3 reads CASSLDSEAFF. For the CDR3, the DNA is TGTGCCAGCAGCTTGGACAGTGAAGCTTTCTTT.

This clone was detected only a few times. The rearrangement links TRBV6-1 to TRBJ2-1; D perhaps matches TRBD1 (5 bases). V lost 3 bases to trimming and J lost 6 bases, with 6 bases between them. This CDR3 comprises 12 residues. Germline CDR1 reads MNHNS; CDR2 reads SASEGT. CDR3 protein: CASSDRVNEQFF. The CDR3 DNA reads TGTGCCAGCAGTGACAGGGTCAATGAGCAGTTCTTC.

The chain links TRBV6-5 to TRBJ2-5, with TRBD2 matching 10 bases. The J call may be mistaken, given a closer DNA end match to TRBJ2-7. The CDR3 runs to 14 residues. Germline V lookup: CDR1 MNHEY, CDR2 SVGAGI. The CDR3 sequence: CASSYLAGVYEQYF. DNA for the CDR3: TGTGCCAGCAGTTACCTAGCGGGAGTCTACGAGCAGTACTTC.

V is TRBV12-5 and J is TRBJ1-1, with TRBD1 matching over 7 bases. This CDR3 has 15 residues. V lost 0 bases, J lost 7 bases, and 8 bases stayed unmatched. Germline loops: CDR1 LGHNT, CDR2 FRNRAP. CDR3 region: CASGLVVGTAVEAFF. The CDR3 DNA sequence: TGTGCTAGTGGTTTGGTAGTGGGGACAGCTGTTGAAGCTTTCTTT.

This CDR3 is CASGLVLPGSNQPQHF. The CDR3 DNA reads as TGTGCTAGTGGTTTGGTACTCCCAGGTAGCAATCAGCCCCAGCATTTT. The chain employs TRBV12-5 and TRBJ1-5; the D is unclear. Trimming cost V 0 bases and J 0 bases, with 9 bases left between them. Germline CDR1 and CDR2: LGHNT and FRNRAP. There are 16 residues in the CDR3.

This clone came up a few times. The chain joins TRBV25-1 to TRBJ1-2, with 7 bases identical to TRBD1. The trim removed 4 bases at V and 4 bases at J, leaving 3 bases unmatched. This CDR3 comprises 13 residues. CDR1 and CDR2 (germline): MGHDK, SYGVNS. The CDR3 DNA reads TGTGCCAGCAGTGGTGGGACAGCCTATGGCTACACCTTC. It yields the protein CASSGGTAYGYTF.

The chain employs TRBV16 and TRBJ2-7; 9 positions match TRBD1. The junction had 4 bases not matched to a gene; V was cut back by 2 bases and J by 5 bases. The CDR3 spans 14 residues. Germline CDR1 KGHSY, CDR2 FQNENV. The CDR3 nucleotides read TGTGCCAGCAGCCAAGTAAGACAGGGGGACGAGCAGTACTTC. Translation: CASSQVRQGDEQYF.

This clone has just a few counts. The CDR3 sequence: CASSLAAQETQYF. CDR3 in DNA: TGCGCCAGCAGCCTAGCGGCTCAAGAGACCCAGTACTTC. The chain couples TRBV4-1 to TRBJ2-5; D is possibly TRBD2 (6 bases). The V gene lost 4 bases and the J gene lost 2 bases, with 8 bases spanning the gap. The germline CDR1 and CDR2 sequences are MGHRA and YSYEKL. The CDR3 runs 13 residues.

This clone showed up just a few times. This rearrangement joins TRBV10-3 to TRBJ2-3; weak D call: TRBD1 (6 bases). Per germline, CDR1 ENHRY and CDR2 SYGVKD. There are 14 residues in the CDR3. Trimming removed 4 bases at V and 1 base at J, with 9 bases between. CDR3 coding DNA: TGTGCCATCAGTGGGGCAGGGGGCACAGATACGCAGTATTTT. It codes for CAISGAGGTDTQYF.

This clone turned up a few times. The rearrangement links TRBV2 to TRBJ2-2; 8 nucleotides line up with TRBD2. From germline, CDR1 is SNHLY and CDR2 FYNNEI. The CDR3 totals 15 residues. After removal of 6 bases from V and 6 bases from J, the junction contained 9 bases not matched to a gene. The CDR3 coding sequence is TGTGCCAGCAGCACAGACTCGGGGGGGGCCGGGGAGCTGTTTTTT. Translating it yields CASSTDSGGAGELFF.

The CDR3 spells CASSDSSGSYEQYF. Here the CDR3 DNA reads TGCGCCAGCAGTGACTCTAGCGGCTCCTACGAGCAGTACTTC. The chain joins TRBV10-1 to TRBJ2-7, with TRBD2 matching over 7 bases. The CDR3 has 14 amino acids. Germline CDR1 WNHNN, CDR2 SYGVQD (reference sequence). With V trimmed by 3 bases and J by 0 bases, 2 bases remained unmatched.

The chain links TRBV18 to TRBJ1-2; 7 nucleotides agree with TRBD1. The J segment lost 5 bases and the V segment lost 3 bases, leaving 9 bases of the junction unmatched. The CDR3 has 15 amino acids. CDR1 KGHSH and CDR2 LQKENI come from the germline V gene. In DNA form, the CDR3 reads TGTGCCAGCTCACCGCCGGGACAGACGGTGTATGGCTACACCTTC. Translated: CASSPPGQTVYGYTF.

This clone was recorded a few times. The chain has TRBV7-2 and TRBJ2-1; 10 positions agree with TRBD2. J was trimmed by 8 bases and V by 2 bases; bases with no gene match: 9. The germline V gene has CDR1 SGHTA and CDR2 FQGNSA. CDR3 length equals 16 residues. The CDR3 region has the DNA TGTGCCAGCAGCTTATCCTTAGCGGGAGGCCCGGATGAGCAGTTCTTC. Its translation: CASSLSLAGGPDEQFF. Full variable domain (remainder filled in from reference TRBV7-2 and TRBJ2-1): GAGVSQSPSNKVTEKGKDVELRCDPISGHTALYWYRQSLGQGLEFLIYFQGNSAPDKSGLPSDRFSAERTGGSVSTLTIQRTQQEDSAVYLCASSLSLAGGPDEQFFGPGTRLTVL.

The rearrangement links TRBV18 to TRBJ2-1; TRBD1 is a possible D gene (6 bases). This CDR3 spans 16 amino acids. Per the germline V gene, CDR1 is KGHSH and CDR2 is LQKENI. V dropped 0 bases and J dropped 2 bases, with 11 bases sitting between them. DNA of the CDR3: TGTGCCAGCTCACCACCGAACGGACAGACCTACAATGAGCAGTTCTTC. This codes for CASSPPNGQTYNEQFF.

A few counts support this clone. The chain couples TRBV23-1 to TRBJ1-3; perhaps TRBD1 as D (5 bases). TRBV23-1 is known as an ORF, though its function is uncertain. The ends were cut back, 4 bases at V and 1 base at J, with 11 bases in the middle. The CDR3 extends over 15 amino acids. This chain's CDR3 is CASSRETVSGNTIYF. CDR3 DNA sequence: TGCGCCAGCAGTCGCGAGACAGTTTCTGGAAACACCATATATTTT.